Listed below are T cell receptor beta chains from one sample, sequenced in a study of cytomegalovirus exposure and HLA in healthy donors. Sequencing used immunoSEQ multiplex PCR; TCRdb keeps in-frame clones, though not all of them. The profile shows 130,000 or so clones, 81% of them singletons. The sample consisted of PBMCs. The receptors were gathered from a man younger than 30 in good health and CMV-seronegative. The CDR3 runs from the conserved cysteine through the conserved F or W.

CDR3aa: CASSYEADRDNEQFF
v_gene: TRBV6-5
j_gene: TRBJ2-1
len: 15

CDR3aa: CASSWDREAFF
v_gene: TRBV2
j_gene: TRBJ1-1
len: 11

CDR3aa: CAIKGTGANVLTF
v_gene: TRBV10-3
j_gene: TRBJ2-6
len: 13

CDR3aa: CASGQGTNTGELFF
v_gene: TRBV9
j_gene: TRBJ2-2
len: 14

CDR3aa: CASSVQGGTEAFF
v_gene: TRBV9
j_gene: TRBJ1-1
len: 13

CDR3aa: CASSYTGVAGVQETQYF
v_gene: TRBV7-9
j_gene: TRBJ2-5
len: 17

CDR3aa: CASARQASYNEQFF
v_gene: TRBV19
j_gene: TRBJ2-1
len: 14

CDR3aa: CASSEGRGYGYTF
v_gene: TRBV6-1
j_gene: TRBJ1-2
len: 13

CDR3aa: CASSLRPLANTGELFF
v_gene: TRBV7-3
j_gene: TRBJ2-2
len: 16

CDR3aa: CASSARLGQPQHF
v_gene: TRBV6-6
j_gene: TRBJ1-5
len: 13

CDR3aa: CALSEAGELFF
v_gene: TRBV6-6
j_gene: TRBJ2-2
len: 11

CDR3aa: CASSIGYRESTEAFF
v_gene: TRBV19
j_gene: TRBJ1-1
len: 15

CDR3aa: CSSQGDSRFGNTIYF
v_gene: TRBV7-9
j_gene: TRBJ1-3
len: 15

CDR3aa: CASRRPSGGTNEQYF
v_gene: TRBV27
j_gene: TRBJ2-7
len: 15

CDR3aa: CASSYSRRQDGYTF
v_gene: TRBV6-5
j_gene: TRBJ1-2
len: 14

CDR3aa: CASSPYRREGSQPQHF
v_gene: TRBV19
j_gene: TRBJ1-5
len: 16

CDR3aa: CASSLGGVSNQPQHF
v_gene: TRBV5-6
j_gene: TRBJ1-5
len: 15

CDR3aa: CASSLGTSGGGRETQYF
v_gene: TRBV27
j_gene: TRBJ2-5
len: 17